This T cell receptor beta chain appears in the sequencing data of a study of tumor and adjacent non-tumor tissue in lung cancer. At the level of the study: Patients comprised eleven to twelve adenocarcinoma, a couple of squamous cell carcinoma and 1 small cell lung cancer.

This sample's RNA came from whole unsorted tissue. Germline V gene lookup returns CDR1 MNHEY and CDR2 SVGAGI. The CDR3 is 14 residues long. On this clonotype itself: The germline gene is not matched at one end of the junction; a read error may be the cause.

TCRbeta libraries were built with three rounds of nested PCR, modified from ARM-PCR. TCRdb redid the calling of the multiplex PCR reads with MiXCR, one entry per CDR3 protein. This sample has about 110,000 distinct CDR3 sequences; approximately 80% occur once, and the top ten carry about 22%. Sample: lung tumor tissue. V gene TRBV6-5 combines with J gene TRBJ1-1; 7 nucleotides align to TRBD1. This TCR came from a man in his 70s with non-small cell lung cancer. Written as DNA, the CDR3 is TGTCCCAGCAGCCAGATAGGGGGCCGTCGTGAAGCTTTCTTT. It is translated as CPSSQIGGRREAFF.